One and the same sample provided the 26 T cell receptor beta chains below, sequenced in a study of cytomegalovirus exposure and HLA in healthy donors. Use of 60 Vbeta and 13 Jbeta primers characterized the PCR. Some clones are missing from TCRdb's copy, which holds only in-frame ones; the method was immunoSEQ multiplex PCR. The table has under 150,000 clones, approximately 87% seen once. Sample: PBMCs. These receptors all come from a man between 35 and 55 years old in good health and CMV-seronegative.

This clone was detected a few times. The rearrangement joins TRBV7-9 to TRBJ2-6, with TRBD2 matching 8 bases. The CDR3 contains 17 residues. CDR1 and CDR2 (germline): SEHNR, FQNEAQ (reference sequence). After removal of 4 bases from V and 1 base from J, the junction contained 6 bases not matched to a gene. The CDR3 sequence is CASSSTSGESGANVLTF. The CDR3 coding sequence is TGTGCCAGCAGCTCCACTAGCGGAGAGTCTGGGGCCAACGTCCTGACTTTC.

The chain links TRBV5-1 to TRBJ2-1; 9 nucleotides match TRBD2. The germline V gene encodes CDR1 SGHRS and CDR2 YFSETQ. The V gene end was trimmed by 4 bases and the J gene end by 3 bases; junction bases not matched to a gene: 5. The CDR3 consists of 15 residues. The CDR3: CASSRSSGIYNEQFF. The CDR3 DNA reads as TGCGCCAGCAGCAGATCTAGCGGGATCTACAATGAGCAGTTCTTC.

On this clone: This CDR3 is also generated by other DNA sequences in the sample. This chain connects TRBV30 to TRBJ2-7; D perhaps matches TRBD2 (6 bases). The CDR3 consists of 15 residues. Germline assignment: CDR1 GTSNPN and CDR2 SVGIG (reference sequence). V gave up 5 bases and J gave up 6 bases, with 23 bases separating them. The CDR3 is CAWGEWEAPEGEQYF. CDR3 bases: TGTGCCTGGGGAGAGTGGGAGGCACCGGAGGGCGAGCAGTACTTC.

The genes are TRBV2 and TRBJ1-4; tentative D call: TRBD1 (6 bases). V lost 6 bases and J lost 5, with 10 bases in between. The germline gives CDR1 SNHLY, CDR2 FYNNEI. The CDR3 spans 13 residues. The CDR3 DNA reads TGTGCCAGCAGGGTAGACAGGAATGAAAAACTGTTTTTT. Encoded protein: CASRVDRNEKLFF.

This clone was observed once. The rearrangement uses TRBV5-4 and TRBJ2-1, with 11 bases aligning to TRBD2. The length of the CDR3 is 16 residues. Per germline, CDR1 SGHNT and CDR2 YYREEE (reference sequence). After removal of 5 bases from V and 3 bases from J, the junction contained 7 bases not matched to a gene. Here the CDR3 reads CASRVLTSGDYNEQFF. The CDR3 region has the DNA TGTGCCAGCAGGGTACTGACTAGCGGGGACTACAATGAGCAGTTCTTC.

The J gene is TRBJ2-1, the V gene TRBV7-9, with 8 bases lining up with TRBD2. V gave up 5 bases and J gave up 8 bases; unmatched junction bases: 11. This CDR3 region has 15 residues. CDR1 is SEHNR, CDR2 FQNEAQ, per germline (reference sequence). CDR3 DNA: TGTGCCAGCAGCATCTTCGGGGGGGCCTTACATGAGCAGTTCTTC. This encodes CASSIFGGALHEQFF.

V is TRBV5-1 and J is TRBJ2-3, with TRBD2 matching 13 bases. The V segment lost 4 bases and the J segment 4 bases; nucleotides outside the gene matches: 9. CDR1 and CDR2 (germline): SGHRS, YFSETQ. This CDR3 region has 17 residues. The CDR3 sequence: CASSLRTSGGRADTQYF. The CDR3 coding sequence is TGCGCCAGCAGCCTCCGGACTAGCGGGGGAAGGGCAGATACGCAGTATTTT.

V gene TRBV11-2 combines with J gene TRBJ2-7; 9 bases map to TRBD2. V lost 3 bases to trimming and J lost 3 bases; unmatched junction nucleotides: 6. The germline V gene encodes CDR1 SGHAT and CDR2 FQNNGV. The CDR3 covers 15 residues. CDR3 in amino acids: CASSFGGRGHYEQYF. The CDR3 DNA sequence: TGTGCCAGCAGCTTCGGCGGGAGGGGTCACTACGAGCAGTACTTC.

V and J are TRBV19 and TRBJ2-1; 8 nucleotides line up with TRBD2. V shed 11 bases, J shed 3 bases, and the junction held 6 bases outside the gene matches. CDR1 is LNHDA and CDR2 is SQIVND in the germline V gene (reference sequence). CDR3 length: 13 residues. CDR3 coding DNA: TGTGCCCCGCGGGGGGCGCGCTACAATGAGCAGTTCTTC. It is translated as CAPRGARYNEQFF.

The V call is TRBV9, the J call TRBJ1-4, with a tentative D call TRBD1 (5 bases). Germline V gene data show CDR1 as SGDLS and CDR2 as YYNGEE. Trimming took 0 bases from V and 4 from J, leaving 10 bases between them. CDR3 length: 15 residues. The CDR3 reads CASSVGGGGNEKLFF. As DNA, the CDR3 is TGTGCCAGCAGCGTAGGGGGGGGAGGTAATGAAAAACTGTTTTTT.

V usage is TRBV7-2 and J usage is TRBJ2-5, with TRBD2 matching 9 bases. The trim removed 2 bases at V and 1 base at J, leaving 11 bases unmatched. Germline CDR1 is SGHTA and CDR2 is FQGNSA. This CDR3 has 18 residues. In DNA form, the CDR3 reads TGTGCCAGCAGCTTATCCCTAGCGGGGTGGGCCCCCCAAGAGACCCAGTACTTC. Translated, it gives CASSLSLAGWAPQETQYF.

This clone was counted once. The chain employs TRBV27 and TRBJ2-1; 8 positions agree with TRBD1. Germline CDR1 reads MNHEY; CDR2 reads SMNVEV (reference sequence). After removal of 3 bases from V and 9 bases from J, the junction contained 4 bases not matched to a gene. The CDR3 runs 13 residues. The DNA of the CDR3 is TGTGCCAGCAGTTTCCAGGGGGCCGGTGAGCAGTTCTTC. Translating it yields CASSFQGAGEQFF.

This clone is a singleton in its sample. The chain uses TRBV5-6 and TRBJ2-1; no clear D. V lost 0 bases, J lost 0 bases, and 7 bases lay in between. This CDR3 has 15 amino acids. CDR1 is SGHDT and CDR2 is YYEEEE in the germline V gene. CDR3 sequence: CASSLDSNSYNEQFF. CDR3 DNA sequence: TGTGCCAGCAGCTTGGATTCCAACTCCTACAATGAGCAGTTCTTC.

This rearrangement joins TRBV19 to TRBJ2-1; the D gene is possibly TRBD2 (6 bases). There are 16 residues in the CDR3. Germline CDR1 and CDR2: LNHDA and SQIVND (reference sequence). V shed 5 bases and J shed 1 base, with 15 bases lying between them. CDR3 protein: CASSSSLRGSYNEQFF. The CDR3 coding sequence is TGTGCCAGTAGTTCTAGTCTTCGGGGGTCCTACAATGAGCAGTTCTTC.

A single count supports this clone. CDR3 coding DNA: TGTGCCAGCAGCTTTTGGAAAGTCGGGGGGGACGAGCAGTACTTC. It specifies CASSFWKVGGDEQYF. The chain couples TRBV5-4 to TRBJ2-7, with TRBD2 matching over 8 bases. Germline V lookup: CDR1 SGHNT, CDR2 YYREEE (reference sequence). V was clipped by 2 bases and J by 5 bases; unmatched bases: 9. This CDR3 is built from 15 residues.

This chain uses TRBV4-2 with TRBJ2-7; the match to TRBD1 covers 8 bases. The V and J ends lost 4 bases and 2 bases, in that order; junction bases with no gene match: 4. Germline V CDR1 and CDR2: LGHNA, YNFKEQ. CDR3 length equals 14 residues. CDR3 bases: TGTGCCAGCAGCCGAGGACAGGGACCCTACGAGCAGTACTTC. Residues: CASSRGQGPYEQYF.

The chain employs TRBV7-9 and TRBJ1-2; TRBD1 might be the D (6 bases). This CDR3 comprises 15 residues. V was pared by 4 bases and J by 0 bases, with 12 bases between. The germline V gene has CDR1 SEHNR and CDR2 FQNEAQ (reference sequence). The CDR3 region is CASSSPGQTNYGYTF. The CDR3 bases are TGTGCCAGCAGCTCCCCGGGACAAACTAACTATGGCTACACCTTC.

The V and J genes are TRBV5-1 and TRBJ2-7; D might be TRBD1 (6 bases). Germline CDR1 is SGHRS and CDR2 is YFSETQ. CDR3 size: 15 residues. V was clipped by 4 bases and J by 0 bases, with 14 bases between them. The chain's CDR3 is CASSPGTLSSYEQYF. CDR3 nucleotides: TGCGCCAGCAGCCCCGGGACATTGAGCTCCTACGAGCAGTACTTC.

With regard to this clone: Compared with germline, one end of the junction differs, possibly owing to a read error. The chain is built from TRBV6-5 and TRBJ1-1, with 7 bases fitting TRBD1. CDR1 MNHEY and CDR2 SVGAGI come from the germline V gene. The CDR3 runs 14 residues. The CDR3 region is CASIPTGRNPEAFF. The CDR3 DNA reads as TGTGCCAGCATTCCGACAGGGAGGAACCCTGAAGCTTTCTTT.

CDR3 residues: CASSGTGEQYF. The CDR3 coding sequence is TGCGCCAGCAGCGGGACAGGAGAGCAGTACTTC. The chain uses TRBV5-1 and TRBJ2-7; 8 bases align to TRBD1. The CDR3 loop spans 11 amino acids. The ends lost 4 bases at V and 7 bases at J; junction bases unmatched: 1. From germline, CDR1 is SGHRS and CDR2 YFSETQ.

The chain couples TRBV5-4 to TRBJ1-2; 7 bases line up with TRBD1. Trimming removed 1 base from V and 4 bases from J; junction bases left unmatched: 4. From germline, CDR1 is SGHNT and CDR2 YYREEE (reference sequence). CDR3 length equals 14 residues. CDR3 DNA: TGTGCCAGCAGCTTGAGACAGGGTGGCTATGGCTACACCTTC. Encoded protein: CASSLRQGGYGYTF.

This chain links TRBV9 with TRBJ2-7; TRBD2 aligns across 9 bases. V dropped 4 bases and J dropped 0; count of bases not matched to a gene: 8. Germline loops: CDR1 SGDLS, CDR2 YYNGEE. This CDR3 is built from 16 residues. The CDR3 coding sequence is TGTGCCAGCAGCCCCCATTTAGCGGGGGCCTCCTACGAGCAGTACTTC. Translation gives CASSPHLAGASYEQYF.

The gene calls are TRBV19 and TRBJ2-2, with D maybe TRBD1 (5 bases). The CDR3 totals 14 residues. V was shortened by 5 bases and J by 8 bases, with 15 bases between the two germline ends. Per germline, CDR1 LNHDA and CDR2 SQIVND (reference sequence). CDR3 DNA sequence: TGTGCCAGTAGTGACCCGGACATAGGAGGGGAGCTGTTTTTT. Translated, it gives CASSDPDIGGELFF.

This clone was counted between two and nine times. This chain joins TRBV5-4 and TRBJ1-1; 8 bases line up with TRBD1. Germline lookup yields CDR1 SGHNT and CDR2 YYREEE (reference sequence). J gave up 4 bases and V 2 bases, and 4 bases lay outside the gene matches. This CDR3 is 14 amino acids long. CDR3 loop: CASSLGTGSTEAFF. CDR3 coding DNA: TGTGCCAGCAGCTTAGGGACAGGCTCCACTGAAGCTTTCTTT.

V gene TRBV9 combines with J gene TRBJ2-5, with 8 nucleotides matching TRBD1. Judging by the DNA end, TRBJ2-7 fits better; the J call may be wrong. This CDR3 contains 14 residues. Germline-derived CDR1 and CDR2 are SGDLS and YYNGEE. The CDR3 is CASSSRDRHYEQYF. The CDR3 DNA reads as TGTGCCAGCAGCAGCCGGGACAGGCACTACGAGCAGTACTTC.

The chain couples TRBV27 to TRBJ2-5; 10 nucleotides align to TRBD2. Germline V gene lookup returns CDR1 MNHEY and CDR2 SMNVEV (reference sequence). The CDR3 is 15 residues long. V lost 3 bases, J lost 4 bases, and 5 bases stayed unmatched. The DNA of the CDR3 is TGTGCCAGCAGTTTCGCTAGCGGGAGCGGAGAGACCCAGTACTTC. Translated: CASSFASGSGETQYF.